The T cell receptor (beta chain) described here comes from a study of shared clonotypes between healthy human individuals (dated by TCRdb to the early 2020s). General notes on the study: The cohort comprised two women and a few men aged 18 to 49 years. The study deeply sequenced blood TCR repertoires of about 5 healthy adults to estimate repertoire size and the extent of clonotype sharing between individuals. For each donor, CD4 naive and CD4 memory were each given three plates, CD8 naive was given two plates, and CD8 memory was given one plate. Per donor, leukapheresis produced somewhere between about 0.85 and 9.5 billion PBMCs. To increase sequencing depth and limit assay-specific biases, different laboratories used diverse techniques to prepare libraries and sequence TCR repertoires. The paper's findings and limits, for the study overall: Rarefaction of sorted-subset datasets indicated incomplete sequencing despite the large sequencing depth. Sharing across several donors was observed for about 5% of naive CD4, about 3.2% of naive CD8, over 2% of memory CD4, and around 0.4% of memory CD8 clonotypes. Sampling was restricted to blood, and TCR repertoires in tissues likely differ from the TCR repertoires found in blood. Compared with non-shared clonotypes, clonotypes shared by all four sorted-subset donors had higher generation probabilities. Based on pairwise subsampling, the degree of clonotype sharing among donors was expected to be affected by sequencing depth. Because the study included a small number of donors, the genetic and exposure-history diversity represented was limited. Estimated clonotype richness was generally larger for naive than for memory subsets.

The donors were healthy, HIV-negative adults with no recently reported acute infections or vaccinations. All donors were Caucasian adults living in Nashville, Tennessee, USA. CD4+ T cells were enriched through magnetic negative selection, after which naive cells were positively selected on CD45RA and the remaining negative fraction served as the memory subset. Blood was obtained by leukapheresis, after which PBMCs were separated by Ficoll-Histopaque density gradient centrifugation and cryopreserved in liquid nitrogen vapor phase. Analytical flow cytometry was used to check the purity and quantity of every magnetically sorted T cell population. From each sorted fraction, genomic DNA was isolated and quantified by UV absorbance on a Nanodrop 2000c. This clone was seen ten or more times. What antigen it recognizes has not been identified. Base qualities are not provided; no much larger clone lies one nucleotide away.

TCR CDR3 regions were amplified from genomic DNA by multiplex PCR using the deep immunoSEQ assay. Extracted genomic DNA from each cell subset was distributed evenly across all wells of several immunoSEQ 96-well plates, and each plate was treated as a replicate. For sorted subsets, roughly 190 ng of genomic DNA, equivalent to tens of thousands of T cell genomes, went into each replicate PCR. The purified libraries were quantified using a Qubit 3.0 fluorometer, sized with a Bioanalyzer 2100, and then quantified again using the KAPA Library Quantification kit. Every immunoSEQ 96-well plate was sequenced on a dedicated single-read 150-cycle Illumina NextSeq 550 flow cell. In the source study's methods: Because only junctional sequences without quality scores were contained in the immunoSEQ output, filtering matching that applied to full-length reads could not be performed. Sequences were annotated with PyIR, a Python wrapper for IgBLAST v1.9, and V/J genes and CDR3 were assigned using IMGT germline references. Reads were removed for weak V/J assignments (E-value above 1e-6), missing CDR3, stop codons, out-of-frame junctions, or ambiguous translated residues. V3J clonotypes were defined by identical inferred V gene, J gene, and CDR3 amino acid sequence. Percentage overlap between repertoires was computed as shared unique clonotypes divided by the size of the smaller repertoire. RTK rarefaction, the Chao1 estimator, and Recon v2.1 estimates of unobserved clonotypes were used to assess repertoire richness. Generation probabilities for all TCRbeta clonotypes obtained by the gDNA method from a few donors were computed using OLGA. TCRdb carries this immuneACCESS record with in-frame sequences only. Its versions omit some clonotypes, under half of them owing to an unresolved V gene in the studies checked, with the rest unexplained. V and J calls and clone size come straight from that table; D and trimming were deduced from the DNA. The sample contains nearly 1 million clones, over 60% of them found a single time. 1.5% of the sample goes to the ten largest clones.

The germline V gene gives CDR1 as ENHRY and CDR2 as SYGVKD. The CDR3 sequence holds 12 residues, the cysteine and phenylalanine included. Just the 36-base CDR3 DNA is kept, in frame starting at base 1. Trimming removed 8 bases from V and 0 bases from J, leaving 8 bases between the germline ends. Sequencing was carried out using memory CD4+ T cells sorted from blood. This specimen's cell subset or site label, interpreted: CD45RA-negative fraction. This receptor was obtained from a man between 18 and 29 years old in good health. Recombination joined TRBV10-3 with TRBJ2-7, with the D gene call left open. The sequenced DNA is TGTGCCATCGGCTTAACCTCCTACGAGCAGTACTTC. Translated, it gives CAIGLTSYEQYF.